A single sample gave rise to the 10 T cell receptor beta chains below, sequenced in a study of cytomegalovirus exposure and HLA in healthy donors. The PCR contained 60 Vbeta and 13 Jbeta primers. Clones were read by immunoSEQ multiplex PCR, and TCRdb kept only the in-frame ones, dropping some. The sample holds fewer than 200,000 clones, approximately 80% seen once. The material sequenced was PBMCs. These receptors were obtained from a woman aged 40 to 50 in good health and CMV-seropositive.

This chain uses TRBV30 with TRBJ2-2, with TRBD1 identical over 7 bases. Trimming cost V 4 bases and J 7 bases; bases outside gene matches: 6. The CDR3 has 13 residues. Germline values: CDR1 GTSNPN, CDR2 SVGIG (reference sequence). This CDR3 reads CAWITGAGGELFF. In DNA, the CDR3 is TGTGCCTGGATTACAGGGGCGGGCGGGGAGCTGTTTTTT. Full variable domain (rest looked up from reference TRBV30 and TRBJ2-2): SQTIHQWPATLVQPVGSPLSLECTVEGTSNPNLYWYRQAAGRGLQLLFYSVGIGQISSEVPQNLSASRPQDRQFILSSKKLLLSDSGFYLCAWITGAGGELFFGEGSRLTVL.

This clone has a handful of counts. The rearrangement joins TRBV2 to TRBJ2-5; 7 nucleotides match TRBD1. J gave up 5 bases and V 6 bases, and 12 bases lay outside the gene matches. Germline CDR1 is SNHLY and CDR2 is FYNNEI. The CDR3 has 15 residues. This CDR3 is CASRLDRAGAETQYF. The CDR3 nucleotides are TGTGCCAGCAGGCTTGACAGGGCCGGGGCGGAGACCCAGTACTTC.

The genes are TRBV6-4 and TRBJ1-5, with a possible D match to TRBD1 (6 bases). The germline CDR1 and CDR2 sequences are MRHNA and SNTAGT. The CDR3 has 15 amino acids. The V and J ends lost 7 bases and 2 bases respectively, with 15 bases between them. The CDR3: CASTPEPGGNQPQHF. CDR3 bases: TGTGCCAGCACTCCCGAGCCAGGGGGCAATCAGCCCCAGCATTTT.

The chain links TRBV20-1 to TRBJ1-1; possibly TRBD1 for D (5 bases). Germline values: CDR1 DFQATT, CDR2 SNEGSKA (reference sequence). This CDR3 contains 11 residues. The CDR3 region has the DNA TGCAGCCCCGACAGGAACACTGAAGCTTTCTTT. The encoded protein is CSPDRNTEAFF.

The genes are TRBV7-9 and TRBJ1-5, with 9 bases lining up with TRBD1. V gave up 3 bases and J gave up 2 bases; unmatched junction bases: 11. This CDR3 is 18 amino acids long. Germline CDR1 is SEHNR and CDR2 is FQNEAQ (reference sequence). CDR3 sequence reads: CASSLRILDRGGNQPQHF. The CDR3 DNA reads TGTGCCAGCAGCTTGAGGATTCTAGACAGGGGGGGCAATCAGCCCCAGCATTTT.

The V call is TRBV28, the J call TRBJ1-2; TRBD1 is a possible D gene (5 bases). Per germline, CDR1 MDHEN and CDR2 SYDVKM. The CDR3 is 15 amino acids. V lost 7 bases to trimming and J lost 6 bases, with 21 bases between them. CDR3 coding DNA: TGTGCCAGCACCCTTAGGGGCAGGGAGGCTAATGGCTACACCTTC. Protein product: CASTLRGREANGYTF.

The chain joins TRBV13 to TRBJ2-7; D remains unclear. Germline V gene data show CDR1 as PRHDT and CDR2 as FYEKMQ (reference sequence). The V and J ends lost 2 bases and 6 bases respectively, with 8 bases between them. CDR3 size: 12 residues. DNA for the CDR3: TGTGCCAGCAGCTTAACCGGTTCCGAGCAGTACTTC. It encodes CASSLTGSEQYF.

The chain links TRBV27 to TRBJ1-5; TRBD1 might be the D (6 bases). CDR3 length: 16 residues. Germline-derived CDR1 and CDR2 are MNHEY and SMNVEV (reference sequence). Trimming cost V 5 bases and J 4 bases, with 18 bases left between them. CDR3: CASSPSMTGDNQPQHF. CDR3 DNA: TGTGCCAGCAGTCCCTCTATGACAGGAGATAATCAGCCCCAGCATTTT.

This chain links TRBV28 with TRBJ2-7, with TRBD2 matching 8 bases. Trimming at V came to 2 bases and at J to 2 bases, leaving 5 bases not matched to a gene. The CDR3 is made up of 15 amino acids. CDR1 and CDR2 (germline): MDHEN, SYDVKM. The CDR3: CASSLSGSGTYEQYF. CDR3 nucleotide sequence: TGTGCCAGCAGTTTAAGCGGTAGCGGGACCTACGAGCAGTACTTC.

This chain uses TRBV28 with TRBJ2-2, with a tentative D call TRBD2 (6 bases). Germline values: CDR1 MDHEN, CDR2 SYDVKM. CDR3 length: 15 residues. Trimming cost V 3 bases and J 1 base, with 9 bases left between them. The CDR3 spells CASSFPGVNTGELFF. The DNA for the CDR3 is TGTGCCAGCAGTTTTCCGGGAGTGAACACCGGGGAGCTGTTTTTT. The whole variable domain, remainder taken from reference TRBV28 and TRBJ2-2, is DVKVTQSSRYLVKRTGEKVFLECVQDMDHENMFWYRQDPGLGLRLIYFSYDVKMKEKGDIPEGYSVSREKKERFSLILESASTNQTSMYLCASSFPGVNTGELFFGEGSRLTVL.